This T cell receptor (beta chain) was sequenced during a study of cytomegalovirus exposure and HLA in healthy donors. Points from the study as a whole: In a later analysis, common viral pathogens appeared linked to several of the most significant clusters.

A remark on this clone: Its cognate antigen is unknown.

Germline CDR1 and CDR2: SGHRS and YFSETQ. The CDR3 is 13 amino acids. The V gene end was trimmed by 4 bases and the J gene end by 6 bases; junction bases not matched to a gene: 3. The PCR made use of 60 Vbeta and 13 Jbeta primers. Clones were sequenced by immunoSEQ multiplex PCR, and TCRdb holds only the in-frame ones, with some missing. This repertoire includes 150,000 to 250,000 clones. The chain recombines TRBV5-1 with TRBJ1-4; 7 bases line up with TRBD1. The sequenced material came from PBMCs. This receptor was obtained from a boy aged 10-17 years in good health and CMV-seronegative. As DNA, the CDR3 is TGCGCCAGCAGCCTTGGACAGGATGAAAAACTGTTTTTT. Amino acids: CASSLGQDEKLFF.